This TCR beta chain was obtained from a study of shared clonotypes between healthy human individuals. Study in general: Per donor, CD8 memory used one plate, CD8 naive used two, CD4 memory used three and CD4 naive used three.

The CDR3 runs to 16 residues. Germline CDR1 reads KGHSH; CDR2 reads LQKENI. With 2 bases removed from V and 2 bases from J, the gap between germline ends came to 15 bases. The table came from immunoSEQ multiplex PCR; TCRdb's copy has only in-frame clones and leaves some out. The sample records 2 million to 2.5 million clones, approximately 94% being singletons. The chain employs TRBV18 and TRBJ1-2; a possible D gene is TRBD1 (5 bases). This clonotype was obtained from a man aged 18 to 35 in good health. The sample taken for sequencing was naive CD4+ T cells sorted from blood. The subset was: CD45RA+ positively selected. CDR3: CASSPVDGGTNYGYTF. The CDR3 nucleotides are TGTGCCAGCTCACCAGTGGACGGGGGTACGAACTATGGCTACACCTTC. Full variable domain (rest looked up from reference TRBV18 and TRBJ1-2): NAGVMQNPRHLVRRRGQEARLRCSPMKGHSHVYWYRQLPEEGLKFMVYLQKENIIDESGMPKERFSAEFPKEGPSILRIQQVVRGDSAAYFCASSPVDGGTNYGYTFGSGTRLTVV.